This TCR beta chain was captured by sequencing in a study of CD8 T cells in ankylosing spondylitis. Study-level points and caveats: Disease-linked clones were reportedly significantly enriched in matched ankylosing spondylitis synovial fluid. Disease-linked clones bore a CD8+ phenotype and were relatively rare in peripheral blood. Ankylosing spondylitis blood appeared to be characterized by a TCR beta motif of 8 or 9 highly homologous variants.

This clonotype came up a few times. The antigen is not known. Making use of molecular barcodes, quantitative 5'-RACE generated TCR beta libraries. TCRdb processed the 5' RACE reads anew with MiXCR; each CDR3 protein has one entry. The top ten clones hold about 6.5% of a sample with about 240,000 distinct CDR3 sequences, less than 10% of them seen once. Germline values: CDR1 SGHRS, CDR2 YFSETQ. This CDR3 has 20 amino acids. J lost 2 bases, V lost 4 bases, and 18 bases had no gene match. The clonotype originates from a male donor with ankylosing spondylitis or in good health (not recorded which). Sequences were obtained from blood, either unsorted or a sorted T cell fraction (not recorded which). The chain links TRBV5-1 to TRBJ2-7, with 13 nucleotides matching TRBD2. CDR3: CASSTNKTSGRAWWAYEQYF. In DNA form, the CDR3 reads TGCGCCAGCAGCACCAACAAAACTAGCGGGAGGGCCTGGTGGGCCTACGAGCAGTACTTC.